A selection of T cell receptor beta chains follows, all from one sample in a study of shared clonotypes between healthy human individuals. Method: immunoSEQ multiplex PCR; TCRdb's copy keeps in-frame clones and lacks some. The profile shows 1.5 million to 2.5 million clones, roughly 95% of them singletons. Sequencing input: naive CD8+ T cells sorted from blood. These receptors were collected from a man aged 18 to 29 in good health. Each CDR3 is given with its conserved first and last residue. The order of the fields is V gene, clone size, D gene, J gene, CDR3 DNA, CDR3 protein. The D gene is left open where the match is weak. Size tells how often a clone was seen (once, few, many) or the class of an expanded clone, and some rows leave it out.

>TRBV2|-|-|TRBJ1-6
TGTGCCAGCAGGCCGACTAATTCACCCCTCCACTTT
CASRPTNSPLHF
>TRBV25-1|-|TRBD2|TRBJ2-7
TGTGCCAGCAGTGAATACGGCGGGGGGAACGAGCAGTACTTC
CASSEYGGGNEQYF
>TRBV9|-|TRBD1|TRBJ2-6
TGTGCCAGCAGCGGGACAGGGGGAAGCTCTGGGGCCAACGTCCTGACTTTC
CASSGTGGSSGANVLTF
>TRBV5-8|-|-|TRBJ2-2
TGTGCCAGCATCATTGGGGAGGAGCTGTTTTTT
CASIIGEELFF
>TRBV7-9|-|-|TRBJ2-7
TGTGCCAGCAGCTTAGCGGCAGCTTACGAGCAGTACTTC
CASSLAAAYEQYF
>TRBV27|-|-|TRBJ2-3
TGTGCCAGCAGTTTAGGGATCACAGATACGCAGTATTTT
CASSLGITDTQYF
>TRBV5-6|-|-|TRBJ1-1
TGTGCCAGCAGCTTGGGGGGCGGCCTGAACACTGAAGCTTTCTTT
CASSLGGGLNTEAFF
>TRBV27|-|-|TRBJ2-7
TGTGCCAGCAGTCGGCGGGGAACGCTCTACGAGCAGTACTTC
CASSRRGTLYEQYF
>TRBV7-8|-|-|TRBJ2-7
TGTGCCAGCAGCTCACCGGACCGACAGCGCACCTACGAGCAGTACTTC
CASSSPDRQRTYEQYF
>TRBV19|-|-|TRBJ1-2
TGTGCCAGTAGTAGCGGTAACTATGGCTACACCTTC
CASSSGNYGYTF
>TRBV9|-|-|TRBJ1-2
TGTGCCAGCAGCGTAGCGGAGGCCGAGGGGTATGGCTACACCTTC
CASSVAEAEGYGYTF
>TRBV27|-|TRBD2|TRBJ2-6
TGTGCCAGCAGTTTGGGGGGGGTCTCTGGGGCCAACGTCCTGACTTTC
CASSLGGVSGANVLTF
>TRBV6-1|-|-|TRBJ2-5
TGTGCCGCTCGTTGGGGGCCGGAGACCCAGTACTTC
CAARWGPETQYF
>TRBV30|-|-|TRBJ2-7
TGTGCCTGGAGCCAGAGGGGTATGGAAAACGAGCAGTACTTC
CAWSQRGMENEQYF
>TRBV27|-|TRBD2|TRBJ2-3
TGTGCCAGCAGTCCCATAAGGACTAGCGGGAGCTCAGATACGCAGTATTTT
CASSPIRTSGSSDTQYF
>TRBV19|-|-|TRBJ1-1
TGTGCCAGTAGTATGTCGAGGGATGAAGCTTTCTTT
CASSMSRDEAFF
>TRBV9|-|-|TRBJ2-7
TGTGCCAGCAGCCCAGGAGATTGGGACTGGATATCCGAGCAGTACTTC
CASSPGDWDWISEQYF
>TRBV6-4|-|-|TRBJ2-7
TGTGCCAGCAGTCCCGCACCCCGAATTAAAAGCTCCTACGAGCAGTACTTC
CASSPAPRIKSSYEQYF
>TRBV4-1|-|-|TRBJ2-7
TGCGCCAGCAGCCCCCCGGCAGGGACCTACGAGCAGTACTTC
CASSPPAGTYEQYF
>TRBV7-9|-|TRBD2|TRBJ2-1
TGTGCCAGCACTCGGGAGGCCTCCTACAATGAGCAGTTCTTC
CASTREASYNEQFF
>TRBV5-1|-|TRBD1|TRBJ2-1
TGCGCCAGCAGGCCCGGGACAGGGATCTACAATGAGCAGTTCTTC
CASRPGTGIYNEQFF
>TRBV9|once|TRBD2|TRBJ2-3
TGTGCCAGCACTAGCGGGATCACAGATACGCAGTATTTT
CASTSGITDTQYF